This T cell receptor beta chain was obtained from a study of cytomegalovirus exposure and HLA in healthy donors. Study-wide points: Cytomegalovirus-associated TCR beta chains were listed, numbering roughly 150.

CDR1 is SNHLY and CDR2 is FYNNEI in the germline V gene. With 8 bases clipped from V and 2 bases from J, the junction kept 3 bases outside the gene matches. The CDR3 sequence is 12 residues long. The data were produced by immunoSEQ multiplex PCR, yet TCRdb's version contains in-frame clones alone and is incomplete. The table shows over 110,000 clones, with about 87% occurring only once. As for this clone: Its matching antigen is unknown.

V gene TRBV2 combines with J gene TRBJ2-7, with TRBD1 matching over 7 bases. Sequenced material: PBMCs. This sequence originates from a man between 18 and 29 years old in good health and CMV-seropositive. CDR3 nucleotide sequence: TGTGCCAGCCGACAGGGACCCTACGAGCAGTACTTC. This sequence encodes CASRQGPYEQYF. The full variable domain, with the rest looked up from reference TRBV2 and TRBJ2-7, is EPEVTQTPSHQVTQMGQEVILRCVPISNHLYFYWYRQILGQKVEFLVSFYNNEISEKSEIFDDQFSVERPDGSNFTLKIRSTKLEDSAMYFCASRQGPYEQYFGPGTRLTVT.